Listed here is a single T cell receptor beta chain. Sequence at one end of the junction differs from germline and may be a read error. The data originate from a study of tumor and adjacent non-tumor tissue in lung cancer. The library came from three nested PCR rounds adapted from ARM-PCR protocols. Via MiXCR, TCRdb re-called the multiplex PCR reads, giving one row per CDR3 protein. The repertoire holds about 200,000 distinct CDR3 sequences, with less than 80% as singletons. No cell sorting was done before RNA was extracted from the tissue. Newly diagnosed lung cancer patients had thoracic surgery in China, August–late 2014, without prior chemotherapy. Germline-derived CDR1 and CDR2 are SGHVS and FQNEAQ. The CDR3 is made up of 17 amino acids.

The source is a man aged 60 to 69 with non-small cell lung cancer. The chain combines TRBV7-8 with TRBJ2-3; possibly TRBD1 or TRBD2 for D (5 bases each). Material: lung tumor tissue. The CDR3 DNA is TGTGCCAGCAGCTCCGATAATTACAGGAGGCACACAGATACGCAGAATTTT. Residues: CASSSDNYRRHTDTQNF.